This T cell receptor beta chain was identified during a study of blood T cell repertoires in COVID-19. Study-wide background: Samples taken during acute and convalescent COVID-19 were collected in the United States, Italy and Spain. T cells, B-cell-depleted T cells, or PBMCs provided the cDNA or gDNA that served as material.

This CDR3 contains 13 residues. The V gene lost 1 base and the J gene lost 2 bases, with 7 bases spanning the gap. CDR1 is SGHNT, CDR2 YYREEE, per germline (reference sequence). This clone was picked up one time. Original analysis: Estimates of nucleated cell counts were drawn from the amplification of reference gene primers. This table comes from immunoSEQ multiplex PCR, and its TCRdb copy is limited to in-frame clones, with some not included. That table gives V, J and clone size, and the DNA gave D and trimming. The sample records under 200,000 clones, more than 75% being singletons. The TCR was taken from a man in his forties with active or convalescent COVID-19. What was sequenced was peripheral blood. The chain combines TRBV5-4 with TRBJ2-7; no reliable D call. The CDR3 nucleotides read TGTGCCAGCAGCTTGACCGGTACCTACGAGCAGTACTTC. It is translated as CASSLTGTYEQYF.